The 8 T cell receptor beta chains below were found in one sample sequenced in a study of blood T cell repertoires in COVID-19. Sequenced by immunoSEQ multiplex PCR; TCRdb stores in-frame clones only, minus some. The sample includes about 160,000 clones, over 70% of them seen just once. The specimen sequenced was PBMCs or T cells enriched from blood (not recorded which). The receptors originated from a woman aged 40-49 years with acute COVID-19.

In this sample, this clone turned up a few times. This chain joins TRBV28 and TRBJ2-5; 10 nucleotides align to TRBD2. V shed 3 bases and J 1 base; nucleotides not matched to a gene: 11. The CDR3 runs 18 residues. Germline loops: CDR1 MDHEN, CDR2 SYDVKM. CDR3 loop: CASSFGLAGETVQETQYF. In nucleotides, the CDR3 is TGTGCCAGCAGTTTTGGGCTAGCGGGAGAAACCGTCCAAGAGACCCAGTACTTC.

The rearrangement uses TRBV6-5 and TRBJ2-5; weak D call: TRBD2 (6 bases). CDR3 length: 14 amino acids. Trimming pared 8 bases from V and 4 bases from J, leaving 17 bases between. In germline, CDR1 is MNHEY, CDR2 SVGAGI. The CDR3 is CASWRRERGETQYF. CDR3 DNA: TGTGCCAGCTGGAGGCGGGAACGTGGAGAGACCCAGTACTTC.

CDR3 region: CASSYSTSPDTQYF. In nucleotides, the CDR3 is TGTGCCAGCAGTTACTCGACTAGCCCAGATACGCAGTATTTT. The chain joins TRBV6-5 to TRBJ2-3; TRBD2 aligns across 7 bases. The germline CDR1 and CDR2 sequences are MNHEY and SVGAGI. Unmatched junction bases numbered 1, after V lost 0 bases and J lost 4 bases. The CDR3 runs 14 residues.

The J gene is TRBJ2-7, the V gene TRBV5-1; no firm D call. The CDR3 consists of 14 residues. Germline V gene data show CDR1 as SGHRS and CDR2 as YFSETQ. The V end lost 0 bases, the J end lost 5 bases, and 12 bases lay between the germline ends. CDR3 coding DNA: TGCGCCAGCAGCTTGGGAAGGAGTGAAGACGAGCAGTACTTC. Its translation: CASSLGRSEDEQYF.

V gene TRBV7-2 combines with J gene TRBJ2-1; TRBD1 might be the D (6 bases). CDR1 and CDR2 (germline): SGHTA, FQGNSA. The CDR3 is 16 amino acids. Trimming removed 3 bases at V and 0 bases at J, with 12 bases between. The CDR3 DNA sequence: TGTGCCAGCAGCTTGATGGGACAAAGCTCCTACAATGAGCAGTTCTTC. The encoded protein is CASSLMGQSSYNEQFF.

This chain connects TRBV9 to TRBJ2-3; 9 positions agree with TRBD2. The CDR3 consists of 16 residues. CDR1 and CDR2 from the germline V gene are SGDLS and YYNGEE. With 4 bases clipped from V and 5 bases from J, the junction kept 11 bases outside the gene matches. CDR3 residues: CASSPQREVVIDTQYF. CDR3 DNA: TGTGCCAGCAGCCCGCAGCGGGAGGTGGTAATAGATACGCAGTATTTT.

This chain links TRBV7-9 with TRBJ2-1; maybe TRBD2 (5 bases). The CDR3 sequence is 13 residues long. Germline CDR1 is SEHNR and CDR2 is FQNEAQ (reference sequence). V lost 5 bases to trimming and J lost 4 bases, with 9 bases between them. In nucleotides, the CDR3 is TGTGCCAGCAGCCTAACTAGTTACAATGAGCAGTTCTTC. Translating it yields CASSLTSYNEQFF.

The chain carries TRBV3-1 (or the pseudogene TRBV3-2) and TRBJ1-3; 7 bases are shared with TRBD1. Unmatched junction bases numbered 3, after V lost 4 bases and J lost 0 bases. This CDR3 has 15 amino acids. The germline gives CDR1 LGHDT, CDR2 YNNKEL (reference sequence). In DNA, the CDR3 is TGTGCCAGCAGCCGTGGGGACAGCTCTGGAAACACCATATATTTT. Translating it yields CASSRGDSSGNTIYF.